This T cell receptor (beta chain) was identified in a study of blood T cell repertoires in COVID-19. The study drew participants aged about 18 to 89 years from approximately 25 US areas. Recovered status in Cohort 3 required two negative PCRs, clearance, or symptom resolution. The authors' processing: Reference gene primer amplification yielded estimated nucleated cell counts. Using immunoSEQ multiplex PCR, the repertoire was profiled, and TCRdb retains in-frame clones only, with some absent. Clonal size and the V and J genes are those of that table, whereas D and trimming came from the DNA. The data show under 300,000 clones, with 88% seen just once and 0.75% to 1% held by the top ten. The receptor was derived from a woman aged 30 to 39 who had recovered from COVID-19. Sequencing was carried out using PBMCs or T cells enriched from blood (not recorded which).

CDR3 DNA sequence: TGTGCCAGCAGCGTGGGGACTAGCGGGGGCCTCCAAGAGACCCAGTACTTC. Its translation: CASSVGTSGGLQETQYF. The genes are TRBV7-3 and TRBJ2-5; TRBD2 agrees at 14 bases. J gave up 1 base and V 5 bases, and 6 bases lay outside the gene matches. The CDR3 has 17 amino acids. Per germline, CDR1 SGHTA and CDR2 FQGTGA.